A single sample gave rise to the 19 T cell receptor beta chains below, sequenced in a study of T cell repertoires in cytomegalovirus infection (dated by TCRdb to between 2017 and 2020). The sequencer was an Illumina HiSeq 1500. TCRdb trimmed the raw reads at Q25, called clones with MiXCR and kept productive beta chains. Every distinct CDR3 protein forms one entry, paired with its most common genes and DNA. This sample comprises about 460,000 distinct CDR3 sequences, about 11% of them detected only once. The ten largest clones take up about 10% of the sample. Sequencing input: PBMCs. Receptors were obtained from a human donor in good health (CMV status not recorded). Some clones in this sample may be carry-over from other donors' samples.

In its sample, this clonotype was seen many times. V is TRBV19 and J is TRBJ2-1; tentatively, D is TRBD1 (5 bases). The germline V gene has CDR1 LNHDA and CDR2 SQIVND (reference sequence). The CDR3 runs to 13 residues. Trimming shortened V by 6 bases and J by 5 bases, and 11 bases separated the two germline ends. This CDR3 is CASRLDRNNEQFF. Written as DNA, the CDR3 is TGTGCCAGTAGATTAGACAGAAACAATGAGCAGTTCTTC.

Many counts were recorded for this clonotype. This sequence joins TRBV6-1 and TRBJ2-2; a possible D gene is TRBD2 (5 bases). Germline CDR1 MNHNS, CDR2 SASEGT. Trimming removed 7 bases at V and 8 bases at J, with 17 bases between. The CDR3 sequence is 14 residues long. In DNA, the CDR3 is TGTGCCAGCAAGATGTCAGTAGGAGGAGGGGAGCTGTTTTTT. Protein: CASKMSVGGGELFF.

This chain uses TRBV20-1 with TRBJ1-2; D is possibly TRBD1 (5 bases). V lost 6 bases, J lost 6 bases, and 23 bases lay in between. Germline CDR1 is DFQATT and CDR2 is SNEGSKA (reference sequence). The CDR3 is 15 amino acids. CDR3 nucleotides: TGCAGTGCCCCTAGGTTGGCGAACCGGGGGAATGGCTACACCTTC. Translating it yields CSAPRLANRGNGYTF.

This clonotype was counted between two and nine times. The chain is built from TRBV9 and TRBJ2-1; no clear D. CDR1 is SGDLS, CDR2 YYNGEE, per germline. V lost 4 bases, J lost 6 bases, and 11 bases lay in between. This CDR3 has 13 amino acids. This chain's CDR3 is CASSSWAFNEQFF. In nucleotides, the CDR3 is TGTGCCAGCAGCTCCTGGGCCTTCAATGAGCAGTTCTTC.

The chain employs TRBV6-5 and TRBJ2-7, with D uncertain. V was pared by 2 bases and J by 3 bases, with 14 bases between. There are 15 residues in the CDR3. The germline V gene has CDR1 MNHEY and CDR2 SVGAGI. The CDR3 loop reads CASSYSTRGVYEQYF. In nucleotides, the CDR3 is TGTGCCAGCAGTTACAGTACCAGAGGAGTCTACGAGCAGTACTTC.

This rearrangement joins TRBV11-1 to TRBJ2-5, with unresolved D. This CDR3 is built from 14 residues. CDR1 SGHAT and CDR2 FQDESV come from the germline V gene (reference sequence). The germline V and J ends were trimmed by 5 bases and 3 bases, with 13 bases remaining between them. This CDR3 reads CASSNIPSEETQYF. The CDR3 nucleotides are TGTGCCAGCAGCAACATACCGAGCGAAGAGACCCAGTACTTC.

This clonotype was seen ten or more times. The chain combines TRBV20-1 with TRBJ2-1; perhaps TRBD2 as D (6 bases). CDR1 is DFQATT and CDR2 is SNEGSKA in the germline V gene (reference sequence). CDR3 length: 12 amino acids. The CDR3 sequence is CSLERAGNEQFF. The CDR3 nucleotides read TGCAGCCTTGAACGTGCGGGGAATGAGCAGTTCTTC.

This clonotype came up many times. This rearrangement joins TRBV7-6 to TRBJ1-1, with D perhaps matching TRBD1 (5 bases). Between the trimmed V and J ends, which lost 0 bases and 0 bases, there was a span of 11 bases. The CDR3 spans 16 residues. The germline V gene has CDR1 SGHVS and CDR2 FNYEAQ. The CDR3 region has the DNA TGTGCCAGCAGCTTAGCGCTGGGACGGTTGAACACTGAAGCTTTCTTT. It translates to CASSLALGRLNTEAFF.

The sample holds many counts of this clonotype. This sequence joins TRBV7-6 and TRBJ2-6; D call uncertain. V was clipped by 5 bases and J by 2 bases, with 4 bases between them. This CDR3 spans 13 amino acids. Per the germline V gene, CDR1 is SGHVS and CDR2 is FNYEAQ. DNA of the CDR3: TGTGCCAGCAGCCAAGCTGGGGCCAACGTCCTGACTTTC. It codes for CASSQAGANVLTF.

This clonotype was recorded many times. This chain connects TRBV6-2 or TRBV6-3 to TRBJ2-1; 9 bases line up with TRBD2. Germline CDR1 reads MNHEY; CDR2 reads SVGEGT. The CDR3 contains 14 residues. The junction had 1 base not matched to a gene; V was cut back by 0 bases and J by 7 bases. CDR3 protein: CASSYSLAGNEQFF. CDR3 coding DNA: TGTGCCAGCAGTTACTCCCTAGCGGGGAATGAGCAGTTCTTC.

This chain connects TRBV3-1 to TRBJ2-3; no clear D. Germline V lookup: CDR1 LGHDT, CDR2 YNNKEL (reference sequence). The CDR3 covers 13 residues. Trimming took 2 bases from V and 2 from J, leaving 5 bases between them. CDR3 nucleotides: TGTGCCAGCAGCCAACCTGACACAGATACGCAGTATTTT. Translating it yields CASSQPDTDTQYF.

In its sample, this clonotype was seen many times. This rearrangement joins TRBV12-3 or TRBV12-4 to TRBJ1-4, with a possible D match to TRBD1 (6 bases). Trimming took off 5 bases at V and 8 bases at J, with 15 bases between the two ends. The CDR3 contains 14 residues. CDR3 amino acids: CASSEQGLGEKLFF. The CDR3 region has the DNA TGTGCCAGCAGTGAACAGGGTCTGGGGGAAAAACTGTTTTTT.

This clonotype was seen at least ten times. The J gene is TRBJ1-5, the V gene TRBV20-1; weak D call: TRBD1 (5 bases). V was cut by 3 bases and J by 1 base, with 7 bases left in between. The CDR3 consists of 13 residues. Germline V CDR1 and CDR2: DFQATT, SNEGSKA (reference sequence). The CDR3 loop reads CSARGPSNQPQHF. In DNA form, the CDR3 reads TGCAGTGCTAGGGGACCCAGCAATCAGCCCCAGCATTTT.

The chain is built from TRBV19 and TRBJ1-5, with D tentatively TRBD1 (5 bases). Germline assignment: CDR1 LNHDA and CDR2 SQIVND (reference sequence). The germline V and J ends were trimmed by 5 bases and 3 bases, with 11 bases remaining between them. The CDR3 is made up of 14 amino acids. The CDR3 here is CASSLGHLNQPQHF. Written as DNA, the CDR3 is TGTGCCAGTAGTCTCGGACACCTCAATCAGCCCCAGCATTTT.

This clonotype was observed many times. The rearrangement links TRBV19 to TRBJ1-4; TRBD1 aligns across 10 bases. V gave up 10 bases and J gave up 5 bases; unmatched junction bases: 7. This CDR3 has 14 amino acids. Germline loops: CDR1 LNHDA, CDR2 SQIVND (reference sequence). This chain's CDR3 is CATSSTGGNEKLFF. The CDR3 region has the DNA TGTGCCACTTCATCGACAGGGGGCAATGAAAAACTGTTTTTT. Variable domain in full (rest from reference TRBV19 and TRBJ1-4): DGGITQSPKYLFRKEGQNVTLSCEQNLNHDAMYWYRQDPGQGLRLIYYSQIVNDFQKGDIAEGYSVSREKKESFPLTVTSAQKNPTAFYLCATSSTGGNEKLFFGSGTQLSVL.

This clonotype was detected a few times. The rearrangement links TRBV9 to TRBJ1-4, with D possibly matching TRBD1 (5 bases). Germline V gives CDR1 SGDLS, CDR2 YYNGEE. The CDR3 extends over 14 amino acids. The V end lost 3 bases, the J end lost 3 bases, and 9 bases lay between the germline ends. CDR3 sequence (DNA): TGTGCCAGCAGCGGTACAGGTTCTAATGAAAAACTGTTTTTT. Translation: CASSGTGSNEKLFF.

J is TRBJ1-1 and V is TRBV19; D ambiguous. The V and J ends lost 3 bases and 3 bases respectively, with 17 bases between them. The CDR3 covers 16 residues. CDR1 and CDR2 (germline): LNHDA, SQIVND (reference sequence). CDR3 sequence: CASSILTGRAYTEAFF. CDR3 nucleotide sequence: TGTGCCAGTAGTATTCTCACCGGGCGAGCCTACACTGAAGCTTTCTTT.

In its sample, this clonotype was seen many times. The chain joins TRBV12-3 or TRBV12-4 to TRBJ2-7, with TRBD1 as a possible D gene (6 bases). CDR3 size: 13 residues. V gave up 5 bases and J gave up 7 bases, with 15 bases separating them. The DNA for the CDR3 is TGTGCCAGCAGTACACTACAGGGAAGGGAGCAGTACTTC. This sequence encodes CASSTLQGREQYF.

The genes are TRBV18 and TRBJ1-1; D call uncertain. This CDR3 is 14 amino acids long. The germline CDR1 and CDR2 sequences are KGHSH and LQKENI. Between the trimmed V and J ends, which lost 2 bases and 1 base, there was a span of 8 bases. The CDR3 sequence is CASSPRRRNTEAFF. In nucleotides, the CDR3 is TGTGCCAGCTCACCAAGGCGCAGGAACACTGAAGCTTTCTTT.